Listed below are T cell receptor beta chains from one sample, sequenced in a study of Ad26.COV2.S vaccination and SARS-CoV-2 variants. TCRdb's copy holds only in-frame clones and misses some; the assay was immunoSEQ multiplex PCR. The sample includes about 440,000 clones, approximately 90% of them seen just once. The sample here was peripheral blood, taken in a trial of Ad26.COV2.S vaccine versus placebo. The receptor source for this set is a person aged 18-65 years who received the Ad26.COV2.S COVID-19 vaccine or a placebo. The CDR3 runs from the conserved cysteine through the conserved F or W.

>TRBJ2-5|TRBV29-1
CSVAAGGQETQYF
>TRBJ1-4|TRBV28
CASSFRFGVTLNEKLFF
>TRBJ1-5|TRBV3-1/TRBV3-2
CASSQEDRAYSNQPQHF
>TRBJ2-2|TRBV2
CATTPWVGGELFF
>TRBJ2-1|TRBV11-3
CASSRGVSSSYNEQFF
>TRBJ2-6|TRBV28
CASSPVDRAGANVLTF
>TRBJ1-6|TRBV9
CASSVGQGLNSPLHF
>TRBJ1-2|TRBV29-1
CSVDRGIGYTF
>TRBJ2-7|TRBV2
CASSEVPLSLFYEQYF
>TRBJ2-2|TRBV28
CASSNRGWSGELFF
>TRBJ2-3|TRBV5-1
CASSTGTRTVDTQYF
>TRBJ1-2|TRBV4-2
CASSQEVTGAYGYTF
>TRBJ2-1|TRBV7-2
CASSRGQAYNEQFF
>TRBJ1-1|TRBV10-1
CASSGRTGHTEAFF